Listed here are 18 T cell receptor beta chains from one sample, sequenced in a study of T cell changes during pregnancy in multiple sclerosis. TCRdb's copy holds only in-frame clones and misses some; the assay was immunoSEQ multiplex PCR. Of approximately 39,000 clones in the sample, around 87% were seen once. Sequenced here: CD4+ T cells from peripheral blood mononuclear cells, sampled in the second trimester of pregnancy. The receptors here all came from a female donor with multiple sclerosis, enrolled in a pregnancy study.

The gene calls are TRBV30 and TRBJ2-3, with D tentatively TRBD2 (6 bases). CDR3 size: 14 residues. Between the trimmed V and J ends, which lost 3 bases and 4 bases, there was a span of 14 bases. The germline gives CDR1 GTSNPN, CDR2 SVGIG (reference sequence). CDR3 bases: TGTGCCTGGAGCTCGGGGGATAGCGCAGATACGCAGTATTTT. It yields the protein CAWSSGDSADTQYF.

The chain is built from TRBV7-2 and TRBJ1-6; 7 bases align to TRBD1. The CDR3 covers 13 residues. Germline lookup yields CDR1 SGHTA and CDR2 FQGNSA. V gave up 5 bases and J gave up 14 bases; unmatched junction bases: 9. The CDR3 nucleotides read TGTGCCAGCAGCCCCGACAGGGACTCAGCCCTCCACTTT. This codes for CASSPDRDSALHF. Together with reference TRBV7-2 and TRBJ1-6, the CDR3 gives the full variable domain: GAGVSQSPSNKVTEKGKDVELRCDPISGHTALYWYRQSLGQGLEFLIYFQGNSAPDKSGLPSDRFSAERTGGSVSTLTIQRTQQEDSAVYLCASSPDRDSALHFGNGTRLTVT.

The chain joins TRBV28 to TRBJ1-1, with a weak D call TRBD1 (6 bases). The ends were cut back, 6 bases at V and 12 bases at J, with 23 bases in the middle. CDR1 and CDR2 from the germline V gene are MDHEN and SYDVKM. The CDR3 has 14 residues. The CDR3 loop is CASSSSGTRIPPFF. CDR3 nucleotide sequence: TGTGCCAGCAGCTCGAGTGGGACAAGAATTCCTCCTTTCTTT.

The chain links TRBV11-1 to TRBJ2-3, with D possibly TRBD2 on 5 matching bases. Trimming took off 5 bases at V and 3 bases at J, with 15 bases between the two ends. There are 15 residues in the CDR3. The germline CDR1 and CDR2 sequences are SGHAT and FQDESV (reference sequence). The CDR3 DNA follows: TGTGCCAGCAGCCCGAGGGTTGGTGGTACAGATACGCAGTATTTT. Its translation is CASSPRVGGTDTQYF. Based on the CDR3 plus reference TRBV11-1 and TRBJ2-3, the full variable domain is EAEVAQSPRYKITEKSQAVAFWCDPISGHATLYWYRQILGQGPELLVQFQDESVVDDSQLPKDRFSAERLKGVDSTLKIQPAELGDSAMYLCASSPRVGGTDTQYFGPGTRLTVL.

This CDR3 is CAWSPHLTYEQYF. Here the CDR3 DNA reads TGTGCCTGGAGTCCCCATCTAACCTACGAGCAGTACTTC. The chain recombines TRBV30 with TRBJ2-7; D unclear. Germline V gene sequence: CDR1 GTSNPN, CDR2 SVGIG (reference sequence). Trimming cost V 2 bases and J 2 bases, with 10 bases left between them. The CDR3 totals 13 residues.

The gene calls are TRBV19 and TRBJ2-1, with 10 bases that match TRBD2. J was trimmed by 7 bases and V by 6 bases; bases with no gene match: 12. Germline CDR1 and CDR2: LNHDA and SQIVND (reference sequence). This CDR3 region has 16 residues. Here the CDR3 reads CASSHHPSGRKNEQFF. As DNA, the CDR3 is TGTGCCAGTAGCCATCACCCTAGCGGGAGAAAAAATGAGCAGTTCTTC.

This sequence joins TRBV7-8 and TRBJ2-7; 10 nucleotides align to TRBD1. CDR1 is SGHVS, CDR2 FQNEAQ, per germline. The V gene end was trimmed by 5 bases and the J gene end by 0 bases; junction bases not matched to a gene: 4. The CDR3 length is 15 residues. The CDR3 sequence: CASSVGDRGSYEQYF. CDR3 sequence (DNA): TGTGCCAGCAGCGTAGGGGACAGGGGCTCCTACGAGCAGTACTTC. Full variable domain (rest looked up from reference TRBV7-8 and TRBJ2-7): GAGVSQSPRYKVAKRGQDVALRCDPISGHVSLFWYQQALGQGPEFLTYFQNEAQLDKSGLPSDRFFAERPEGSVSTLKIQRTQQEDSAVYLCASSVGDRGSYEQYFGPGTRLTVT.

The rearrangement uses TRBV19 and TRBJ1-4; maybe TRBD1 (5 bases). Trimming stripped 7 bases from V and 7 bases from J, with 16 bases between. CDR1 is LNHDA and CDR2 is SQIVND in the germline V gene (reference sequence). The length of the CDR3 is 14 residues. CDR3 residues: CASTIGTPSEKLFF. CDR3 DNA: TGTGCCAGTACCATCGGGACTCCTAGTGAAAAACTGTTTTTT. The full variable domain, its missing parts supplied by reference TRBV19 and TRBJ1-4, is DGGITQSPKYLFRKEGQNVTLSCEQNLNHDAMYWYRQDPGQGLRLIYYSQIVNDFQKGDIAEGYSVSREKKESFPLTVTSAQKNPTAFYLCASTIGTPSEKLFFGSGTQLSVL.

The V and J genes are TRBV11-2 and TRBJ2-7; maybe TRBD1 (5 bases). The V gene's germline CDR1 is SGHAT and CDR2 FQNNGV. The CDR3 length is 15 residues. Trimming left V 4 bases short and J 5 bases short, with 18 bases between. CDR3 nucleotides: TGTGCCAGCAGCTCTACTCCGCAGGGTAGCCACGAGCAGTACTTC. Amino acids: CASSSTPQGSHEQYF.

This chain connects TRBV4-3 to TRBJ2-3; 12 positions match TRBD2. This CDR3 region has 15 residues. Per germline, CDR1 LGHNA and CDR2 YSLEER. With 4 bases clipped from V and 6 bases from J, the junction kept 5 bases outside the gene matches. The CDR3 bases are TGCGCCAGCAGCCTCGGACTAGCGGGAACGGATACGCAGTATTTT. Translating it yields CASSLGLAGTDTQYF.

V is TRBV6-1 and J is TRBJ2-7; 13 bases line up with TRBD2. J gave up 5 bases and V 7 bases, and 8 bases lay outside the gene matches. The CDR3 runs 15 residues. Per the germline V gene, CDR1 is MNHNS and CDR2 is SASEGT. The CDR3 here is CASTTTSGRANEQYF. CDR3 DNA: TGTGCCAGCACTACTACTAGCGGGAGGGCCAACGAGCAGTACTTC.

The genes are TRBV9 and TRBJ2-1; 9 nucleotides line up with TRBD2. Germline V lookup: CDR1 SGDLS, CDR2 YYNGEE. CDR3 length: 16 amino acids. After removal of 0 bases from V and 7 bases from J, the junction contained 8 bases not matched to a gene. DNA for the CDR3: TGTGCCAGCAGCGTAGGGTCTGCGGGAGGGCCGAATGAGCAGTTCTTC. It translates to CASSVGSAGGPNEQFF.

The chain links TRBV19 to TRBJ1-2, with D tentatively TRBD1 (5 bases). The CDR3 consists of 13 residues. V lost 9 bases and J 8 bases, leaving 19 bases between the germline ends. The germline CDR1 and CDR2 sequences are LNHDA and SQIVND (reference sequence). The CDR3 sequence is CARGRGGSEGYTF. The DNA for the CDR3 is TGTGCCAGGGGGCGGGGAGGATCTGAGGGCTACACCTTC. The full variable domain, its missing parts supplied by reference TRBV19 and TRBJ1-2, is DGGITQSPKYLFRKEGQNVTLSCEQNLNHDAMYWYRQDPGQGLRLIYYSQIVNDFQKGDIAEGYSVSREKKESFPLTVTSAQKNPTAFYLCARGRGGSEGYTFGSGTRLTVV.

V is TRBV4-3 and J is TRBJ1-1, with a weak D call TRBD1 (6 bases). CDR3 length equals 14 residues. Trimming took 3 bases from V and 6 from J, leaving 14 bases between them. Germline CDR1 LGHNA, CDR2 YSLEER. The CDR3 nucleotides read TGCGCCAGCAGCCATGAAATAACAGGGTCTGAAGCTTTCTTT. Protein: CASSHEITGSEAFF.

This clone was seen only a few times. The chain couples TRBV15 to TRBJ1-5; TRBD1 is a possible D gene (5 bases). Trimming shortened V by 0 bases and J by 5 bases, and 17 bases separated the two germline ends. CDR3 size: 17 residues. The germline CDR1 and CDR2 sequences are LNHNV and YYDKDF (reference sequence). In DNA, the CDR3 is TGTGCCACCAGCAGAGAAAAAGCAGGGAATCGATATCAGCCCCAGCATTTT. Protein product: CATSREKAGNRYQPQHF.

The chain couples TRBV28 to TRBJ2-1; TRBD1 matches at 11 bases. V was clipped by 3 bases and J by 12 bases; unmatched bases: 10. Germline V gives CDR1 MDHEN, CDR2 SYDVKM. The CDR3 covers 15 residues. CDR3 amino acids: CASSFSGTGGTMQFF. CDR3 nucleotide sequence: TGTGCCAGCAGTTTCTCCGGGACAGGGGGAACTATGCAGTTCTTC.

To note about this clone: One junction end disagrees with the germline gene, perhaps due to a read error. V usage is TRBV7-2 and J usage is TRBJ2-2; TRBD2 agrees at 10 bases. The CDR3 spans 15 residues. CDR1 and CDR2 (germline): SGHTA, FQGNSA. The CDR3 DNA reads as TGTGCCAGCAGCCTAGCGGGAGCGAACACCGGGGAGCTGTTTTTT. Its translation: CASSLAGANTGELFF.

This rearrangement joins TRBV18 to TRBJ2-1; the match to TRBD2 covers 12 bases. V lost 6 bases and J lost 7; bases outside the gene matches: 4. This CDR3 spans 14 amino acids. Germline V CDR1 and CDR2: KGHSH, LQKENI. CDR3 DNA: TGTGCCAGCTCCCGACTAGCGGGAGAGAATGAGCAGTTCTTC. Its protein is CASSRLAGENEQFF.